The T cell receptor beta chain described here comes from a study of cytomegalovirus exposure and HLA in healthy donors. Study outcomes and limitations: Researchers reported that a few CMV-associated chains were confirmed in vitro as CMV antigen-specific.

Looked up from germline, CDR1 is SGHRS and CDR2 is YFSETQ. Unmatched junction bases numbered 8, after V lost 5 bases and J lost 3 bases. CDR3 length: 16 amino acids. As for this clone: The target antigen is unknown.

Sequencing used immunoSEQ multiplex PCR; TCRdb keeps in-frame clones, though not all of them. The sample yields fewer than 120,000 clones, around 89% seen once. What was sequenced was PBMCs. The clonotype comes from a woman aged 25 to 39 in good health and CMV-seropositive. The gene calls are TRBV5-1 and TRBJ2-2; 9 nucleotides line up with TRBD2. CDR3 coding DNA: TGCGCCAGCAGGGGTAGCGGGAGAGTTGACACCGGGGAGCTGTTTTTT. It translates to CASRGSGRVDTGELFF.